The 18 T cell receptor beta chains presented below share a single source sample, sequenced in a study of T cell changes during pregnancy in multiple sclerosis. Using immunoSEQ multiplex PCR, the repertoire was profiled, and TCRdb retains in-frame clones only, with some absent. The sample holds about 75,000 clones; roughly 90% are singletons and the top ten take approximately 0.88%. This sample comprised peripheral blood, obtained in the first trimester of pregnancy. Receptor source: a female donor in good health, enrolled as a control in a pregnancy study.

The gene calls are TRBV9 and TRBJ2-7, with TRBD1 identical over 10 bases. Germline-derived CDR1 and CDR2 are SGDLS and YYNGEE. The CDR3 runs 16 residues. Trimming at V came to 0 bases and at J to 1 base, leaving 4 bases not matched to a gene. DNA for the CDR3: TGTGCCAGCAGCGTAGAAGGGACAGGGGTTTCCTACGAGCAGTACTTC. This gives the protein CASSVEGTGVSYEQYF.

CDR3 in amino acids: CASSLVGQGPNYGYTF. CDR3 bases: TGTGCCAGCAGCTTAGTAGGACAGGGACCCAACTATGGCTACACCTTC. The V and J genes are TRBV7-9 and TRBJ1-2; 8 bases are a match to TRBD1. Looked up from germline, CDR1 is SEHNR and CDR2 is FQNEAQ (reference sequence). The ends lost 1 base at V and 2 bases at J; junction bases unmatched: 6. This CDR3 spans 16 amino acids.

The DNA for the CDR3 is TGCGCCAGCAGCTGGGACAGATTCACAGATACGCAGTATTTT. Translated, it gives CASSWDRFTDTQYF. The chain has TRBV5-1 and TRBJ2-3; TRBD1 matches at 7 bases. The CDR3 spans 14 residues. V was pared by 3 bases and J by 2 bases, with 3 bases of the junction left unmatched. CDR1 SGHRS and CDR2 YFSETQ come from the germline V gene. Based on the CDR3 plus reference TRBV5-1 and TRBJ2-3, the full variable domain is KAGVTQTPRYLIKTRGQQVTLSCSPISGHRSVSWYQQTPGQGLQFLFEYFSETQRNKGNFPGRFSGRQFSNSRSEMNVSTLELGDSALYLCASSWDRFTDTQYFGPGTRLTVL.

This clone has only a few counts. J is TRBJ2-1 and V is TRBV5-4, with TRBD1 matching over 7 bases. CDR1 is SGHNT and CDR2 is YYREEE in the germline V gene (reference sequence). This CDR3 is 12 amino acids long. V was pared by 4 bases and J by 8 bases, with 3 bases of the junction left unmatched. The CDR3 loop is CASSETGYEQFF. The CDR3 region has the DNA TGTGCCAGCAGCGAGACAGGGTATGAGCAGTTCTTC. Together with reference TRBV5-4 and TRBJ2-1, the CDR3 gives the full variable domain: ETGVTQSPTHLIKTRGQQVTLRCSSQSGHNTVSWYQQALGQGPQFIFQYYREEENGRGNFPPRFSGLQFPNYSSELNVNALELDDSALYLCASSETGYEQFFGPGTRLTVL.

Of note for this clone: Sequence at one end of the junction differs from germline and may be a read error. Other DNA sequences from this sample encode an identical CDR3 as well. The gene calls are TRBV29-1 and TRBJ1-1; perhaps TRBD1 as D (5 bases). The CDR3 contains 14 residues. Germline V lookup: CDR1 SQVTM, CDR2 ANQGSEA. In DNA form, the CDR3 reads TGCAGCCTCGGAACAGTGCAGGGAAACACTGAGGCTTTCTTT. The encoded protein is CSLGTVQGNTEAFF.

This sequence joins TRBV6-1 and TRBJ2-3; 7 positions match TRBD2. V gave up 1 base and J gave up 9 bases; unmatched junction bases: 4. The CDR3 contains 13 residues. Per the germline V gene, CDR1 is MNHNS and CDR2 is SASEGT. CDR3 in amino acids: CASSEVAGATQYF. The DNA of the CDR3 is TGTGCCAGCAGTGAAGTTGCGGGAGCGACGCAGTATTTT.

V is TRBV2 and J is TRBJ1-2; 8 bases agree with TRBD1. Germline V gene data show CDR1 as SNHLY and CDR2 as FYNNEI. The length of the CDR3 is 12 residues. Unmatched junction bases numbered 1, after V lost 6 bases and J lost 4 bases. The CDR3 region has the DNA TGTGCCAGCAGCGGGACAGGCTATGGCTACACCTTC. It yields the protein CASSGTGYGYTF.

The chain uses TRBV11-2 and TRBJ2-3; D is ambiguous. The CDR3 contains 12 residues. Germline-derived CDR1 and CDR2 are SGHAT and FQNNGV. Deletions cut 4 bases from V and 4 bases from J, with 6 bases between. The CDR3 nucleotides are TGTGCCAGCAGCTCGGTGGCAGATACGCAGTATTTT. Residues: CASSSVADTQYF.

The CDR3 here is CATTGQGNEKLFF. The CDR3 coding sequence is TGTGCCACCACAGGCCAGGGGAATGAAAAACTGTTTTTT. The chain couples TRBV15 to TRBJ1-4, with D possibly TRBD1 on 6 matching bases. This CDR3 contains 13 residues. Germline V gene lookup returns CDR1 LNHNV and CDR2 YYDKDF (reference sequence). Trimming pared 7 bases from V and 5 bases from J, leaving 11 bases between. Looking up the rest from reference TRBV15 and TRBJ1-4 gives the full variable domain: DAMVIQNPRYQVTQFGKPVTLSCSQTLNHNVMYWYQQKSSQAPKLLFHYYDKDFNNEADTPDNFQSRRPNTSFCFLDIRSPGLGDTAMYLCATTGQGNEKLFFGSGTQLSVL.

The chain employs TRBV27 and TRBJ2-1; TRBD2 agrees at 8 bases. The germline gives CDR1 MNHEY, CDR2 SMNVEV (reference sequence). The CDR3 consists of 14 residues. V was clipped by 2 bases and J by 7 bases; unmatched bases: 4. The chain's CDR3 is CASSLEGLVNEQFF. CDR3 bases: TGTGCCAGCAGTTTAGAGGGACTAGTAAATGAGCAGTTCTTC.

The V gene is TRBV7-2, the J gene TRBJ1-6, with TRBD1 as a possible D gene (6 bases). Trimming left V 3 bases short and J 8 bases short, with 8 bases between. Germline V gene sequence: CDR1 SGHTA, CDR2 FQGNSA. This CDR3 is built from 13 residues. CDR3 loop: CASSFNRDSPLHF. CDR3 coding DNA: TGTGCCAGCAGCTTTAACAGGGATTCACCCCTCCACTTT.

The CDR3 DNA sequence: TGTGCCAGCAGCAAACGGACAGGGCTCAGTCCCGGGGAGCTGTTTTTT. It codes for CASSKRTGLSPGELFF. The V call is TRBV7-2, the J call TRBJ2-2; the match to TRBD1 covers 8 bases. This CDR3 comprises 16 residues. In germline, CDR1 is SGHTA, CDR2 FQGNSA. V shed 5 bases and J 6 bases; nucleotides not matched to a gene: 11. Combining the CDR3 with reference TRBV7-2 and TRBJ2-2 gives the whole variable domain GAGVSQSPSNKVTEKGKDVELRCDPISGHTALYWYRQSLGQGLEFLIYFQGNSAPDKSGLPSDRFSAERTGGSVSTLTIQRTQQEDSAVYLCASSKRTGLSPGELFFGEGSRLTVL.

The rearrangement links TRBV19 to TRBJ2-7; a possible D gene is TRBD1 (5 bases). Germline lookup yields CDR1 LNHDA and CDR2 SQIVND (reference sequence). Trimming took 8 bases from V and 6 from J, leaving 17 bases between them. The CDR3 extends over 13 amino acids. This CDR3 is CASAQQETSEQYF. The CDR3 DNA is TGTGCCAGTGCACAACAGGAAACCTCCGAGCAGTACTTC.

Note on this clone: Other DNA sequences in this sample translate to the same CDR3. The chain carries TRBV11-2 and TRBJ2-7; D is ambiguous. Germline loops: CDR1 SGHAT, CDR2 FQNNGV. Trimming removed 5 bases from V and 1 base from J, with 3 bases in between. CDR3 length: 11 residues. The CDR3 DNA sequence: TGTGCCAGCAGCCCTTCCTACGAGCAGTACTTC. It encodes CASSPSYEQYF.

CDR3 sequence (DNA): TGTGCCAGCAGCTTCGGCCCGGGCGGGACAGGCCAGCAGTATTTT. Translation gives CASSFGPGGTGQQYF. The chain employs TRBV5-4 and TRBJ2-3; 8 bases agree with TRBD1. J gave up 11 bases and V 2 bases, and 13 bases lay outside the gene matches. Per the germline V gene, CDR1 is SGHNT and CDR2 is YYREEE (reference sequence). The CDR3 covers 15 residues.

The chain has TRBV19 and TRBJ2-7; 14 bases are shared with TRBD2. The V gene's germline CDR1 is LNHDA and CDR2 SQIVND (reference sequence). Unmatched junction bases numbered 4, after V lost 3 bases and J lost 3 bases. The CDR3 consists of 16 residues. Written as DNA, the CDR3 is TGTGCCAGTAGTATCGGGACTAGCGGGGGAGGCTACGAGCAGTACTTC. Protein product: CASSIGTSGGGYEQYF.

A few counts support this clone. CDR3 bases: TGTGCCAGCAGCCCCGGACAGAGCCTATCACCCCTCCACTTT. Its translation: CASSPGQSLSPLHF. This chain joins TRBV13 and TRBJ1-6; a possible D gene is TRBD1 (6 bases). This CDR3 has 14 amino acids. The germline V and J ends were trimmed by 5 bases and 10 bases, with 15 bases remaining between them. From germline, CDR1 is PRHDT and CDR2 FYEKMQ (reference sequence).

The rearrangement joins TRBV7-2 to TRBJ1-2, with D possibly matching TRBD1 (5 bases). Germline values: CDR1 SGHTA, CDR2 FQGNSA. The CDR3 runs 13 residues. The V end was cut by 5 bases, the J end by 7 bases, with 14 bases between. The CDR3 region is CASSGVQGRGYTF. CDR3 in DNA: TGTGCCAGCAGCGGCGTGCAGGGCCGTGGCTACACCTTC.